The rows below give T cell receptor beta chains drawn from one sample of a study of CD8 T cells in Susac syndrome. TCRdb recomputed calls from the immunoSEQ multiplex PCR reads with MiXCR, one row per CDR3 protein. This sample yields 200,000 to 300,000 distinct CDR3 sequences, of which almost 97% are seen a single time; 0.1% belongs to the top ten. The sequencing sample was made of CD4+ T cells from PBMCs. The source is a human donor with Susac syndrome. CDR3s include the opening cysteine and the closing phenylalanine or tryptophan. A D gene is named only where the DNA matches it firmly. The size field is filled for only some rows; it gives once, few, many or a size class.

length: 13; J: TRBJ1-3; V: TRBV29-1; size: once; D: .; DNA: TGCAGCGTTGATACAAGCTCTGGAAACACCATATATTTT; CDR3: CSVDTSSGNTIYF
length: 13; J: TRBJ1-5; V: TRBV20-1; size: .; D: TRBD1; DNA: TGCAGTGCCTGGGACAGGGGCAATCAGCCCCAGCATTTT; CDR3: CSAWDRGNQPQHF
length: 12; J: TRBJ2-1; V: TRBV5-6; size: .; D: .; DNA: TGTGCCAGCAGCAGAAGGACCACTAAGCAGTTCTTC; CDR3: CASSRRTTKQFF
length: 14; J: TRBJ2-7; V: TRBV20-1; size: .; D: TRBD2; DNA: TGCAGTGCTAGCCCGGGACTAGCGGAATACGAGCAGTACTTC; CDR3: CSASPGLAEYEQYF
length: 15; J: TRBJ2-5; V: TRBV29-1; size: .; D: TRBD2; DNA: TGCAGCGTTGTTCGTGGGACTAGCGGGACAGAGACCCAGTACTTC; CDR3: CSVVRGTSGTETQYF
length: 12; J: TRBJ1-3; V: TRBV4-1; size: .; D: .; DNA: TGCGCCAGCAGCCTGGACCGAAACACCATATATTTT; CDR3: CASSLDRNTIYF
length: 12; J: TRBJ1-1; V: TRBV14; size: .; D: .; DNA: TGTGCCAGCAGCCAAGGGCTTTTTGAAGCTTTCTTT; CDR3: CASSQGLFEAFF
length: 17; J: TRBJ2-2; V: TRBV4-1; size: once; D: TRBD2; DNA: TGCGCCAGCAGCCAAGATAGGACTAGCGGGAACACCGGGGAGCTGTTTTTT; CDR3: CASSQDRTSGNTGELFF
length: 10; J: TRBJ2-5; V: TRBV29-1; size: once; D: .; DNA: TGCAGCGCCACGATAGGGACCCAGTACTTC; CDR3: CSATIGTQYF
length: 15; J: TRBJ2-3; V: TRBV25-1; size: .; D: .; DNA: TGTGCCAGCAGTGAATTTGGACACCAGAGGGATACGCAGTATTTT; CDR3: CASSEFGHQRDTQYF
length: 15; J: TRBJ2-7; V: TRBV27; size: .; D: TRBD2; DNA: TGTGCCAGCAGTGCGAGGACTAGCGGCACCTACGAGCAGTACTTC; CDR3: CASSARTSGTYEQYF
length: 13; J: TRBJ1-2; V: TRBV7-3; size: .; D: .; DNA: TGTGCCAGCAGCTTACGGGATTTTCATGGCTACACCTTC; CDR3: CASSLRDFHGYTF
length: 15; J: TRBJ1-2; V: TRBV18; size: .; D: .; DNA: TGTGCCAGCTCACCTCGAGAGAATACTGCGATTGGCTACACCTTC; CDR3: CASSPRENTAIGYTF
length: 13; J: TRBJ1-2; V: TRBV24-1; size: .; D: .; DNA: TGTGCCACCAGTGATTTTACTGCGAGGGGCTACACCTTC; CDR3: CATSDFTARGYTF
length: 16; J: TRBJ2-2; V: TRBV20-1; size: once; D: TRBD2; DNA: TGCAGTGCAAGCCGGACTAGCGGGACCTGGACCGGGGAGCTGTTTTTT; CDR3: CSASRTSGTWTGELFF
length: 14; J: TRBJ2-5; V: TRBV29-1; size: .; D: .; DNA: TGCAGCGTTCCCGAGGGGTGGAGCGGGGAGACCCAGTACTTC; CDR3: CSVPEGWSGETQYF
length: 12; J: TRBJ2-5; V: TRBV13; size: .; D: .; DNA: TGTGCCAGCAGCCCCCGACTTGAGACCCAGTACTTC; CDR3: CASSPRLETQYF
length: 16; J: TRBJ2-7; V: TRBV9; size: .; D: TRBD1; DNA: TGTGCCAGCAGCGTAGGTCAGGGGGCTAGTACCTACGAGCAGTACTTC; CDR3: CASSVGQGASTYEQYF
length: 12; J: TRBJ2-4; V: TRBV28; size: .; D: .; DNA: TGTGCCAGCAGTTCGCAAGGGGTCATTCAGTACTTC; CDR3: CASSSQGVIQYF
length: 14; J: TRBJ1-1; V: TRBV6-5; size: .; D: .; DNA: TGTGCCAGCAGTTACCGGGGGAGCCGCATCGAAGCTTTCTTT; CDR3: CASSYRGSRIEAFF
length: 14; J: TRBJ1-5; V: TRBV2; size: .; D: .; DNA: TGTGCCAGCAAGGGACTTTTTGTTAACCAGCCCCAGCATTTT; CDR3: CASKGLFVNQPQHF
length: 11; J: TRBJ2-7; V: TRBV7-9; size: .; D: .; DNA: TGTGCCAGCACCGCGAACTACGAGCAGTACTTC; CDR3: CASTANYEQYF
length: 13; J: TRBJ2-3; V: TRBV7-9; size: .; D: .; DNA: TGTGCCAGCCCCTGGCAGTCCGGGGATACGCAGTATTTT; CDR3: CASPWQSGDTQYF
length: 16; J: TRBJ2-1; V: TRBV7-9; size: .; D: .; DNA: TGTGCCAGCAGCTTAGGGTTGGGGGCCTCCTACAATGAGCAGTTCTTC; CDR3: CASSLGLGASYNEQFF
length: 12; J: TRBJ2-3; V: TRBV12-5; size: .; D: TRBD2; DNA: TGTGCTAGAGGACTAGCGGGGCCGTGGCAGTATTTT; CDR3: CARGLAGPWQYF
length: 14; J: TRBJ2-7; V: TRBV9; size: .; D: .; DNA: TGTGCCAGCAGCGTAGGTATAGGGGGCTACGAGCAGTACTTC; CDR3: CASSVGIGGYEQYF
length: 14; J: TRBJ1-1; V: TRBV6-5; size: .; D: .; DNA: TGTGCCAGCAGCCATCCACAGGGTTACACTGAAGCTTTCTTT; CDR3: CASSHPQGYTEAFF
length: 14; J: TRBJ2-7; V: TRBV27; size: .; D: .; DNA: TGTGCCAGCACCACCCAGGGGAGCCCCTACGAGCAGTACTTC; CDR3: CASTTQGSPYEQYF
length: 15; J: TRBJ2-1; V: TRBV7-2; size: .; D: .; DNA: TGTGCCAGCAGCTTAGGTCTGTGGACATACAATGAGCAGTTCTTC; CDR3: CASSLGLWTYNEQFF
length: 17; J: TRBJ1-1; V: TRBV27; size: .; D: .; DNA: TGTGCCAGCAGTTTAAGGGGGTCGGCGAGCGGTGACACTGAAGCTTTCTTT; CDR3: CASSLRGSASGDTEAFF
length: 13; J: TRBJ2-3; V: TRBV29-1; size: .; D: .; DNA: TGCAGCGTTGTAGGTCCGGGTTCGGATACGCAGTATTTT; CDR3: CSVVGPGSDTQYF
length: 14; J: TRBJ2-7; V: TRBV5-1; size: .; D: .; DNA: TGCGCCAGTGAGGTGGGAGCAGGCTCCTACGAGCAGTACTTC; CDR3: CASEVGAGSYEQYF
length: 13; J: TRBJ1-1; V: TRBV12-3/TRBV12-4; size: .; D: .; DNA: TGTGCCAGCAGTTTCCCAGGGCACACTGAAGCTTTCTTT; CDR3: CASSFPGHTEAFF
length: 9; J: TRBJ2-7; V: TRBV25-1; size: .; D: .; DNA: TGTGCCAGCACGGACGAGCAGTACTTC; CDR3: CASTDEQYF
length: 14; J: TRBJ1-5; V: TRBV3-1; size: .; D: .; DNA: TGTGCCAGCAGCCCCCCGGGATCGATGTCGCCCCAGCATTTT; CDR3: CASSPPGSMSPQHF
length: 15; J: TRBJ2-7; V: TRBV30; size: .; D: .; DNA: TGTGCCTGGAGTGTACGACTAGGCCGACCTAACGAGCAGTACTTC; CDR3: CAWSVRLGRPNEQYF
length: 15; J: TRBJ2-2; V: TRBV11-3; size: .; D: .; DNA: TGTGCCAGCAGCTGGTCAGGCGCGAACACCGGGGAGCTGTTTTTT; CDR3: CASSWSGANTGELFF
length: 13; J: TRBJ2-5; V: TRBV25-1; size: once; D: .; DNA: TGTGCCAGCAGTGACCTGTACCAAGAGACCCAGTACTTC; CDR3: CASSDLYQETQYF
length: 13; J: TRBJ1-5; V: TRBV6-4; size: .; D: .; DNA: TGTGCCAGCAGTACCTCTCTGACGACAGCCCAGCATTTT; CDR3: CASSTSLTTAQHF
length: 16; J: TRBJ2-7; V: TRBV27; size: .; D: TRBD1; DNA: TGTGCCAGCAGTTTCCTGTTACCCAGGGGGTTGGGTGAGCAGTACTTC; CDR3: CASSFLLPRGLGEQYF
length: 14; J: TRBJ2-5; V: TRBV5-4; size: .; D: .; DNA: TGTGCCAGCAGCTCTCGACAGGTGGGGGAGACCCAGTACTTC; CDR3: CASSSRQVGETQYF
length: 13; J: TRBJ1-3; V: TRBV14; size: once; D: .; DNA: TGTGCCAGCAGCCAGGGTCCAGGAAACACCATATATTTT; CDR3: CASSQGPGNTIYF
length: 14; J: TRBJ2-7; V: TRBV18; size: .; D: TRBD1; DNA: TGTGCCAGCTCCCCACCCGGGACAGGGATTGGGCAGTACTTC; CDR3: CASSPPGTGIGQYF
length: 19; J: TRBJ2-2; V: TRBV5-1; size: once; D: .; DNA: TGCGCCAGCAGCTTTCTGAATAACGCCGGAGGGACGGTAGCCGGGGAGCTGTTTTTT; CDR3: CASSFLNNAGGTVAGELFF
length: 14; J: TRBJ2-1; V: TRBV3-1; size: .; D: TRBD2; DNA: TGTGCCAGCTCACTAGCGCGCTCCTACAATGAGCAGTTCTTC; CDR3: CASSLARSYNEQFF
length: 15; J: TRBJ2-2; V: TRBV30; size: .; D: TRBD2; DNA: TGTGCCTGGACGATAGCGGGAGGCTACACCGGGGAGCTGTTTTTT; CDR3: CAWTIAGGYTGELFF
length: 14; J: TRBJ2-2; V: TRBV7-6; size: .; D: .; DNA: TGTGCCAGCACCCTTAGTGGGTTGGCCGGGGAGCTGTTTTTT; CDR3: CASTLSGLAGELFF
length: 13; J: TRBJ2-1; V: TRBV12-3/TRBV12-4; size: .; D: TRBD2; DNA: TGTGCCAGCAGGCCTAGCGGGAGCTATGAGCAGTTCTTC; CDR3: CASRPSGSYEQFF
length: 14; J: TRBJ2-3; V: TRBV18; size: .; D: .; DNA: TGTGCCAGCTCACCACGGGGGGAGCTGGATACGCAGTATTTT; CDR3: CASSPRGELDTQYF